This entry concerns a single TCR beta chain. Its antigen is unknown. Trimming stripped 3 bases from V and 3 bases from J, with 6 bases between. Germline CDR1 is LNHNV and CDR2 is YYDKDF (reference sequence). The CDR3 covers 12 residues. TCRdb keeps only in-frame clones here, not all; method: immunoSEQ multiplex PCR. The table lists about 120,000 clones, 80% to 90% of them singletons, with over 8% in the top ten. This sample was included in a study of T cell responses to AZD1222 COVID-19 vaccine. Study as a whole: Second-dose timings of about 4 or about 12 weeks were pooled. Overall study results and limits: Recipients of AZD1222 seropositive at baseline numbered only 6 or 7. Researchers report vaccine-associated CD4 TCRs spanning spike, with dominance at 160-218 and 743-854. There were mostly white British donors and more females than males, and clonal diversity was possibly underestimated.

This chain joins TRBV15 and TRBJ2-7; a weak D match, TRBD2 (6 bases). The sample here was peripheral blood, taken on day 0 of AZD1222 vaccination. The origin of this receptor is an adult in good health. CDR3 nucleotides: TGTGCCACCAGCAGGGAGGGCTACGAGCAGTACTTC. The encoded protein is CATSREGYEQYF.